This entry lists 12 T cell receptor beta chains sequenced from one sample in a study of blood T cell repertoires in COVID-19 (dated by TCRdb to about 2020). The library was prepared using the immunoSEQ multiplex PCR assay. TCRdb took over this immuneACCESS table, retaining in-frame rearrangements with V and J assigned. Such tables are incomplete; in checked studies, under half of the missing clones stem from an unresolved V gene, and the remainder is unexplained. The sample records under 250,000 clones, about 86% of which are singletons. Approximately 7.4% of the sample is held by the ten biggest clonotypes. Specimen: peripheral blood. The receptors were sampled from a woman aged 45-65 years with acute or convalescent COVID-19.

This clone was counted a single time. The chain links TRBV28 to TRBJ1-1; TRBD1 aligns across 10 bases. V was clipped by 3 bases and J by 9 bases; unmatched bases: 7. The germline CDR1 and CDR2 sequences are MDHEN and SYDVKM. The CDR3 is 14 residues long. The CDR3 is CASSFTDRGRKAFF. CDR3 in DNA: TGTGCCAGCAGTTTCACCGACAGGGGGCGGAAAGCTTTCTTT.

The chain joins TRBV27 to TRBJ1-6, with 9 bases aligning to TRBD1. The V gene's germline CDR1 is MNHEY and CDR2 SMNVEV (reference sequence). The CDR3 is 14 amino acids. V shed 4 bases and J 10 bases; nucleotides not matched to a gene: 5. The CDR3: CASSSGTGRSPLHF. The DNA of the CDR3 is TGTGCCAGCAGTTCCGGGACAGGGAGGTCACCCCTCCACTTT.

The chain couples TRBV24-1 to TRBJ2-5, with 9 bases identical to TRBD2. The germline gives CDR1 KGHDR, CDR2 SFDVKD. The CDR3 is 15 residues long. J was trimmed by 5 bases and V by 3 bases; bases with no gene match: 6. CDR3 amino acids: CATSDPAGGWETQYF. The CDR3 DNA follows: TGTGCCACCAGTGATCCAGCGGGAGGATGGGAGACCCAGTACTTC.

The chain couples TRBV27 to TRBJ2-7, with D unresolved. The CDR3 length is 12 residues. The germline V and J ends were trimmed by 5 bases and 0 bases, with 5 bases remaining between them. The germline CDR1 and CDR2 sequences are MNHEY and SMNVEV (reference sequence). CDR3 coding DNA: TGTGCCAGCAGTCCCCGCTCCTACGAGCAGTACTTC. It specifies CASSPRSYEQYF.

V is TRBV5-1 and J is TRBJ2-3, with 10 bases lining up with TRBD2. Germline trimming cut 2 bases from V and 4 bases from J; bases unmatched to any gene: 4. Germline lookup yields CDR1 SGHRS and CDR2 YFSETQ. CDR3 length: 15 residues. The CDR3 nucleotides are TGCGCCAGCAGCTTAAGAGCGGGAGGGGCAGATACGCAGTATTTT. It specifies CASSLRAGGADTQYF. Full variable domain (remainder filled in from reference TRBV5-1 and TRBJ2-3): KAGVTQTPRYLIKTRGQQVTLSCSPISGHRSVSWYQQTPGQGLQFLFEYFSETQRNKGNFPGRFSGRQFSNSRSEMNVSTLELGDSALYLCASSLRAGGADTQYFGPGTRLTVL.

This clone was seen only once. V is TRBV27 and J is TRBJ2-6; weak D call: TRBD1 (5 bases). Germline CDR1 is MNHEY and CDR2 is SMNVEV (reference sequence). The CDR3 totals 16 residues. V was trimmed by 2 bases and J by 2 bases, leaving 10 bases between them. CDR3 sequence reads: CASSLLARAGANVLTF. In DNA, the CDR3 is TGTGCCAGCAGTTTACTCGCCAGGGCTGGGGCCAACGTCCTGACTTTC.

This clone has a single count. The chain recombines TRBV24-1 with TRBJ2-1, with D possibly matching TRBD2 (5 bases). The germline gives CDR1 KGHDR, CDR2 SFDVKD. The length of the CDR3 is 16 residues. Deletions cut 2 bases from V and 4 bases from J, with 14 bases between. The CDR3 DNA sequence: TGTGCCACCAGTGATTCCACTAGTGGTGAATACAATGAGCAGTTCTTC. Translation gives CATSDSTSGEYNEQFF.

The CDR3 bases are TGTGCCAGCTCACGTTCTAGCACAGATACGCAGTATTTT. This sequence encodes CASSRSSTDTQYF. The genes are TRBV18 and TRBJ2-3; D is unclear. V shed 4 bases and J shed 0 bases, with 5 bases lying between them. CDR1 KGHSH and CDR2 LQKENI come from the germline V gene. The CDR3 runs 13 residues.

CDR3 sequence: CSVDTSRSYNEQFF. The CDR3 nucleotides read TGCAGCGTTGATACTAGCAGATCCTACAATGAGCAGTTCTTC. The rearrangement uses TRBV29-1 and TRBJ2-1; TRBD2 is a possible D gene (6 bases). The V gene's germline CDR1 is SQVTM and CDR2 ANQGSEA. Trimming pared 3 bases from V and 1 base from J, leaving 10 bases between. The CDR3 totals 14 residues.

The CDR3 sequence: CASSVEAFNAYEQYF. The DNA of the CDR3 is TGTGCCAGCAGCGTAGAAGCGTTTAATGCTTACGAGCAGTACTTC. The gene calls are TRBV9 and TRBJ2-7; D ambiguous. CDR1 and CDR2 from the germline V gene are SGDLS and YYNGEE. The CDR3 extends over 15 amino acids. Trimming removed 0 bases from V and 4 bases from J, with 14 bases in between.

V is TRBV7-2 and J is TRBJ2-7, with TRBD2 identical over 7 bases. Germline loops: CDR1 SGHTA, CDR2 FQGNSA. After removal of 1 base from V and 2 bases from J, the junction contained 8 bases not matched to a gene. This CDR3 region has 16 residues. The CDR3, as DNA: TGTGCCAGCAGCTTAGAGGGCGGGAGTGGTGCCTACGAGCAGTACTTC. This translates into CASSLEGGSGAYEQYF.

The chain uses TRBV21-1 and TRBJ2-2; no DNA check was done on the table's D call, TRBD2. TRBV21-1 is classified as a pseudogene. The CDR3 consists of 18 residues. DNA for the CDR3: TGTGCCAGAGCCGCCCGCGGAGGACCCGCGAAGAACACCGGGGAGCTGTTTTTT. Protein sequence: CARAARGGPAKNTGELFF.